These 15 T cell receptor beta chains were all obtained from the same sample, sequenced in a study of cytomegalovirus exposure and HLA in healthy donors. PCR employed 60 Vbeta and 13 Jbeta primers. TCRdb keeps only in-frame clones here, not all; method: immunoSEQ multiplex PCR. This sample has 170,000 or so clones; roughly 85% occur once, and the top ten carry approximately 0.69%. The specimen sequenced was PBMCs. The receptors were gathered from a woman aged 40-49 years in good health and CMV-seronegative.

The CDR3 spells CASSQVRGPGDELKETQYF. The CDR3 DNA reads as TGCGCCAGCAGCCAAGTGAGGGGGCCAGGAGACGAACTAAAAGAGACCCAGTACTTC. The rearrangement links TRBV4-1 to TRBJ2-5, with 7 bases lining up with TRBD1. The J segment lost 3 bases and the V segment lost 1 base, leaving 17 bases of the junction unmatched. The CDR3 extends over 19 amino acids. Germline V gene data show CDR1 as MGHRA and CDR2 as YSYEKL.

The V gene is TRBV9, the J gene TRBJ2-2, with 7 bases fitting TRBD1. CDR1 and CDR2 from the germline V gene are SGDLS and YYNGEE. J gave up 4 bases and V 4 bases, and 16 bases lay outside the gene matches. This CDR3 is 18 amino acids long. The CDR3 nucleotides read TGTGCCAGCAGCCCGTACCCCACAAAGGGGGCGTCCACCGGGGAGCTGTTTTTT. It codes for CASSPYPTKGASTGELFF.

CDR3 sequence reads: CASSAAGGGGELFF. In nucleotides, the CDR3 is TGTGCCAGCAGTGCAGCGGGGGGGGGCGGGGAGCTGTTTTTT. The rearrangement joins TRBV6-1 to TRBJ2-2; 10 bases match TRBD2. V trimming: 4 bases; J trimming: 7 bases; junction bases outside the gene matches: 3. Germline V lookup: CDR1 MNHNS, CDR2 SASEGT. The CDR3 spans 14 residues.

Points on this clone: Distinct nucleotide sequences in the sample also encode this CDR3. CDR3 nucleotides: TGTGCCAGCAGCTTAGAAGACAAGCAAGAGACCCAGTACTTC. This gives the protein CASSLEDKQETQYF. V gene TRBV7-9 combines with J gene TRBJ2-5; D uncertain. This CDR3 is built from 14 residues. The ends were cut back, 1 base at V and 2 bases at J, with 8 bases in the middle. Looked up from germline, CDR1 is SEHNR and CDR2 is FQNEAQ (reference sequence).

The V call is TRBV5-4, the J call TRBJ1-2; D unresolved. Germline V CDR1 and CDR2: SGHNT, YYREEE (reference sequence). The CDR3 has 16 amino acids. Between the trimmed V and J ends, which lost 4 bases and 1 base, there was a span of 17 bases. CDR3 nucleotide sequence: TGTGCCAGCAGCCCCCCTGGAGATGCCCTTAACTATGGCTACACCTTC. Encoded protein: CASSPPGDALNYGYTF.

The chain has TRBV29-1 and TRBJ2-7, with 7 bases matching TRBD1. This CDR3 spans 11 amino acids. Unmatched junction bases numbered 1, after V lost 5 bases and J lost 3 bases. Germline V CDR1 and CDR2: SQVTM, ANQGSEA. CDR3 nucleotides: TGCAGCGTTCGGACAGGCTACGAGCAGTACTTC. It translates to CSVRTGYEQYF.

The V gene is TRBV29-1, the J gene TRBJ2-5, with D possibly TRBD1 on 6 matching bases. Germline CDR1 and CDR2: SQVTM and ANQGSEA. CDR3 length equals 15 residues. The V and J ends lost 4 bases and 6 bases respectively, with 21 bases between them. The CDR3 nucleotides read TGCAGCGTTGGGTCAGGGGTTTCATTCACGAAGACCCAGTACTTC. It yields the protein CSVGSGVSFTKTQYF.

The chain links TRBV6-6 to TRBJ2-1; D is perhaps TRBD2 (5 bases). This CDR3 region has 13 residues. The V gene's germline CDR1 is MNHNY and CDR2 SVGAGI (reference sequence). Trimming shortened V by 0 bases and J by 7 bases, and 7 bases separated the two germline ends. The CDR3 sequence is CASSYSPGNEQFF. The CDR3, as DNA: TGTGCCAGCAGTTACTCCCCGGGGAATGAGCAGTTCTTC.

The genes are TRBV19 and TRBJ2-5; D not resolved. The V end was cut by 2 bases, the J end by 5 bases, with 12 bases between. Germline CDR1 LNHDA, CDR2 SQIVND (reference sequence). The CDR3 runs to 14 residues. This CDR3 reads CASSISSSVETQYF. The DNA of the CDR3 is TGTGCCAGTAGTATATCGTCTAGTGTCGAGACCCAGTACTTC.

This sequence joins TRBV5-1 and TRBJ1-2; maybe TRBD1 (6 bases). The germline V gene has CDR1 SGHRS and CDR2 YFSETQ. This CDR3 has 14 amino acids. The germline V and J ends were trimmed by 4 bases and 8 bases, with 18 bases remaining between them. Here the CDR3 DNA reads TGCGCCAGCAGCCCAGTACAGGGAAGTAAGGGCTACACCTTC. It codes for CASSPVQGSKGYTF.

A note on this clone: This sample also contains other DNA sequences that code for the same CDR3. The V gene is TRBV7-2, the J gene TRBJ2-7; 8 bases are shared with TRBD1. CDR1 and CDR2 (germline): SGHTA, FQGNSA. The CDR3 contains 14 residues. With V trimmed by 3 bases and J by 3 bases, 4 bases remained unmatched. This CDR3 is CASSLGGQGYEQYF. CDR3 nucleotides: TGTGCCAGCAGCTTGGGCGGACAGGGCTACGAGCAGTACTTC.

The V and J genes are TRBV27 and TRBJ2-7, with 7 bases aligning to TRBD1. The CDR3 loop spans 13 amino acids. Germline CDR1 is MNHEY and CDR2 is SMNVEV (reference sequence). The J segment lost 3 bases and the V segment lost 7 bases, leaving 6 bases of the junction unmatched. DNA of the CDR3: TGTGCCAGCACCCCCAGGACAGGCTACGAGCAGTACTTC. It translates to CASTPRTGYEQYF.

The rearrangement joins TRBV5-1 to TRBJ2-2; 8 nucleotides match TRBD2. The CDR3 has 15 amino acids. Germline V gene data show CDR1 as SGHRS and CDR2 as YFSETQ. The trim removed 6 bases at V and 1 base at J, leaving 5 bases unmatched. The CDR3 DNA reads TGCGCCAGCACGGGAGGGGGGAAGAACACCGGGGAGCTGTTTTTT. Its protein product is CASTGGGKNTGELFF.

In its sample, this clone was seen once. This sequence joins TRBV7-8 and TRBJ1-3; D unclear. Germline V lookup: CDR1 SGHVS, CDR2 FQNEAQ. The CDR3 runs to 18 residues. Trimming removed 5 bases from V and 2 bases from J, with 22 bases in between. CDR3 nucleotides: TGTGCCAGCAGCCCCCGGGCCGGGAGAGGAAGAACTGGAAACACCATATATTTT. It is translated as CASSPRAGRGRTGNTIYF.

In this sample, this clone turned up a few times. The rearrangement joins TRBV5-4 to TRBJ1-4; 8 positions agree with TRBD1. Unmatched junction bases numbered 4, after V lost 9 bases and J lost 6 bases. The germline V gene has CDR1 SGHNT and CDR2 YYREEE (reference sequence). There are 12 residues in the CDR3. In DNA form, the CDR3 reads TGTGCCACCGGGACAGGACATGAAAAACTGTTTTTT. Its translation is CATGTGHEKLFF.